This T cell receptor (beta chain) comes out of a study of blood T cells in healthy people across ages. Study results and limitations: Long-lived donors exceeded aged donors in naive CD4+ cells and diversity.

For the second PCR, which ran for about 6 to 12 cycles, a sample-barcoded 5' primer and a J-beta primer mix were used. Using its own MiXCR run on the 5' RACE reads, TCRdb lists one record per CDR3 protein. The sample yields hundreds of thousands of distinct CDR3 sequences, under 25% seen once. The CDR3 is 13 residues long. V trimming: 4 bases; J trimming: 5 bases; junction bases outside the gene matches: 3. Germline assignment: CDR1 KGHDR and CDR2 SFDVKD. This clonotype occurred a few times. As yet, its antigen is unknown. The sequenced sample consisted of blood. This receptor was taken from a man in his 70s in good health. The J gene is TRBJ2-5, the V gene TRBV24-1; 7 bases agree with TRBD2. CDR3 loop: CATSDGLVETQYF. The DNA of the CDR3 is TGTGCCACCAGTGACGGACTAGTGGAGACCCAGTACTTC.